The 5 T cell receptor beta chains below were found in one sample sequenced in a study of cytomegalovirus exposure and HLA in healthy donors. Here immunoSEQ multiplex PCR was the method, and the copy in TCRdb shows in-frame clones only, minus some. The sample includes 130,000 to 150,000 clones, around 89% seen only once; the top ten take 6.2%. Material for sequencing was PBMCs. All receptors derive from a woman younger than 45 in good health and CMV-seropositive.

The rearrangement links TRBV9 to TRBJ2-7; TRBD2 agrees at 11 bases. J lost 2 bases, V lost 2 bases, and 3 bases had no gene match. This CDR3 has 15 amino acids. CDR1 is SGDLS, CDR2 YYNGEE, per germline. The CDR3 nucleotides are TGTGCCAGCAGCGTGGGACTAGCGGAGCCCTACGAGCAGTACTTC. This sequence encodes CASSVGLAEPYEQYF. The entire variable domain, with the rest obtained from reference TRBV9 and TRBJ2-7, is as follows: DSGVTQTPKHLITATGQRVTLRCSPRSGDLSVYWYQQSLDQGLQFLIQYYNGEERAKGNILERFSAQQFPDLHSELNLSSLELGDSALYFCASSVGLAEPYEQYFGPGTRLTVT.

This clone has only a few counts. This chain links TRBV18 with TRBJ2-7; D possibly corresponds to TRBD1 (6 bases). Looked up from germline, CDR1 is KGHSH and CDR2 is LQKENI. The V end was cut by 3 bases, the J end by 5 bases, with 11 bases between. CDR3 length equals 13 residues. CDR3 amino acids: CASSPAQGHEQYF. CDR3 bases: TGTGCCAGCTCACCCGCACAGGGCCACGAGCAGTACTTC.

In its sample, this clone was seen once. The chain carries TRBV25-1 and TRBJ2-7; D ambiguous. This CDR3 is 13 amino acids long. V lost 2 bases to trimming and J lost 5 bases, with 10 bases between them. Germline V lookup: CDR1 MGHDK, CDR2 SYGVNS. The CDR3 DNA reads TGTGCCAGCAGTGAAATGCCAGCGAACGAGCAGTACTTC. It codes for CASSEMPANEQYF.

The chain carries TRBV21-1 and TRBJ1-1. TRBV21-1 is described as a pseudogene. The CDR3 totals 13 residues. CDR3 nucleotide sequence: TGTGCCAGCCCCCCGGAGATGAACACTGAAGCTTTCTTT. Amino acids: CASPPEMNTEAFF.

The chain uses TRBV27 and TRBJ1-2; no reliable D call. Per germline, CDR1 MNHEY and CDR2 SMNVEV (reference sequence). There are 16 residues in the CDR3. V shed 0 bases and J shed 6 bases, with 17 bases lying between them. The CDR3 nucleotides are TGTGCCAGCAGTTTATCAATCTCGGTTGGGCGTGATGGCTACACCTTC. This encodes CASSLSISVGRDGYTF.